In this sample, the clone carrying this T cell receptor (beta chain) turned up a few times. This entry comes from a study of response to subunit inactivated influenza vaccine. Trimming at V came to 4 bases and at J to 10 bases, leaving 7 bases not matched to a gene. The CDR3 contains 14 residues. Germline assignment: CDR1 LGHDT and CDR2 YNNKEL (reference sequence). TCRdb re-derived calls from the RT-PCR reads in MiXCR, one entry per CDR3 protein. The sample has about 190,000 distinct CDR3 sequences, 13% to 15% seen once. The genes are TRBV3-1 and TRBJ2-1; 10 bases line up with TRBD2. The receptor was derived from a man aged 50-59 years who received an inactivated influenza vaccine. The specimen was CD8+ T cells sorted from PBMCs, collected 4 to 6 days after vaccination. The CDR3, as DNA: TGTGCCAGCAGCCTTGAAGGGACTAGCGTAGAGCAGTTCTTC. Translating it yields CASSLEGTSVEQFF.